Listed below are T cell receptor beta chains from one sample, sequenced in a study of cytomegalovirus exposure and HLA in healthy donors. Here immunoSEQ multiplex PCR was the method, and the copy in TCRdb shows in-frame clones only, minus some. The repertoire consists of roughly 190,000 clones, with just over 75% occurring once and the leading ten covering approximately 2.1%. The sample comprised PBMCs. The receptors were sampled from a woman younger than 45 in good health and CMV-seropositive. The conserved cysteine and the conserved F or W are not part of the CDR3 here.

V gene | CDR3 protein
TRBV5-1 | ASSLGGGRETQY
TRBV5-5 | ASSLLRGGNNEQF
TRBV29-1 | SVSAGGNTEAF
TRBV5-1 | ASSFVSAGGTDTQY
TRBV18 | ASSPPGGANGYT
TRBV10-3 | AISGGIAGGSGNEQF
TRBV30 | AWSKDSEGQPQH
TRBV5-1 | ASSSGTGSETQY
TRBV6-6 | ASSQDQPQH
TRBV19 | ASSLQRSTSGYADTQY
TRBV6-5 | ASSYGSDRDTEAF
TRBV5-1 | ASSRTSGRSFYEQY
TRBV4-3 | ASSQEGGWGEKLF
TRBV5-1 | ASSLQGAVYGYT
TRBV18 | ASSLSGQGYTDTQY
TRBV4-1 | ASSQRAKTFSGANVLT
TRBV27 | ASSLFPGTGWGGYT
TRBV7-2 | ASSLAVRSSTEAF
TRBV9 | ASSVGGGNIQY
TRBV5-4 | ASRSTSEDYEQY
TRBV28 | ASSLGQGAADTQY
TRBV18 | ASSPPSRDYEQY
TRBV19 | ASSVDRGHINEQF
TRBV6-5 | ASSYLKGDNEQF
TRBV27 | ASSLRTSGGYNEQF
TRBV27 | ASSLSGGASYEQY
TRBV28 | ASSPTGGYGYT
TRBV28 | ASRYLNTEAF
TRBV7-2 | ASSSSGYYNEQF
TRBV2 | ASRVKDSTNEKLF
TRBV5-6 | ASSRRTGLIANYGYT
TRBV28 | ASSSTGQGVHEQY
TRBV7-8 | ASSLFTASGGVNTGELF
TRBV7-8 | ASSLAGVWETQY
TRBV5-1 | ASSLAGKDLGEQF
TRBV30 | AWSVPPGAGGRYEQY
TRBV19 | ASSNPGTYNSPLH
TRBV5-1 | ASSFSQGQSNEKLF
TRBV7-6 | ASRRQAGRGTYEQY
TRBV18 | ASSPTTVPNTEAF
TRBV30 | AWSAIGTGQGSYNSPLH
TRBV18 | ASSTGQDTGELF
TRBV6-6 | ASSYPTGCEQY
TRBV10-2 | ASRVSGNQPQH
TRBV13 | ASSFEGAGGNEQF
TRBV2 | ASRGQGALDTEAF
TRBV5-1 | ASRLTGTGVETQY
TRBV7-2 | ASSLAGGPKSTDTQY
TRBV30 | AWRGQRLAKNIQY
TRBV6-1 | ASSPGLAVNEQF
TRBV7-9 | ASSFDSDYGYT
TRBV7-8 | ASRPHLGANEQF